This T cell receptor (beta chain) is from a study of blood T cell repertoires in COVID-19 (dated by TCRdb to 2020 to 2022). Study-level background: Samples covering the acute and convalescent phases of COVID-19 were provided by collaborators in the United States, Italy and Spain. The material from the prospective study consisted of cDNA or gDNA derived from T cells, B-cell-depleted T cells, or PBMCs. Deeply sampled blood TCRbeta repertoires from subjects exposed to, actively infected with, or recovered from COVID-19 were included in the dataset. The repertoires were released in a freely available public database meant as a resource for research on the immune response to SARS-CoV-2. Samples came from the ongoing ImmuneRACE study (first 160 participants) plus 1,254 subjects from 6 global collaborators. Nearly every sample came with metadata listing a de-identified subject ID, COVID-19 status, age in years and sex. Where HLA class I and class II types were available, the types were taken from metadata supplied by the sample provider, not from assay-based typing. The investigation overall reported the following: How much clinical and demographic metadata was included differed by source and by participant, and the metadata was provided uncurated.

TCRbeta CDR3 regions were amplified from genomic DNA using the immunoSEQ Assay, a bias-controlled multiplex PCR. As for the authors' bioinformatics: Within the assay, amplification of reference gene primers was used to estimate how many nucleated cells each sample contained. To quantify the absolute abundance of each unique TCRbeta CDR3 rearrangement, sequence reads were collapsed and filtered. Productive Simpson clonality was computed per sample as the square root of Simpson's diversity index over productive rearrangements. Here the immuneACCESS table is served through TCRdb, limited to in-frame sequences with V and J called. Missing clones are a known gap in these copies; in checked studies unresolved V genes cover under half, and the rest lacks a known reason. From that table come the V and J calls and clone size; the DNA was used to work out D and trimming. The table for this sample lists around 300,000 clones; 88% of them were counted only once. The ten largest clones add up to 2.5% to 3.5% of the sample.

From the cysteine up to the phenylalanine, the CDR3 has a length of 16 residues. Only the CDR3 part of the read is kept: 48 bases, read in frame from the first base. V is reduced by 0 bases and J by 0 bases, leaving a spacing of 7 bases between them. CDR1 and CDR2 are read off the germline V gene as SGHRS and YFSETQ. Turning to this clone: It lacks a known antigen. Per-nucleotide qualities are absent, and no much larger clonotype sits a single base away.

Participants in the prospective study were aged roughly 18 to 100 years, lived in more than 20 United States geographic areas, and enrolled through a virtual design. In the prospective study, participants were assigned to cohorts based on the clinical history participants reported in a screening survey and a study questionnaire. For ImmuneRACE Cohort 3, a participant was defined as recovered based on two consecutive negative NP/OP PCR tests, clearance by a healthcare professional, or resolution of symptoms. Each participant in the prospective study had whole blood, serum and a nasopharyngeal or oropharyngeal swab collected by mobile phlebotomists. Additional blood draws and questionnaires over an approximately two-month period could optionally be provided by prospective study participants. Prospective study blood samples were shipped either frozen or at room temperature before DNA extraction.

Here the chain combines TRBV5-1 and TRBJ1-6, with the D segment identity uncertain. The origin of this receptor is a woman between 45 and 60 years old who had recovered from COVID-19. Material: PBMCs or T cells enriched from blood (not recorded which). The DNA sequence is given as TGCGCCAGCAGCTTGGGTGGGAGCTCCTATAATTCACCCCTCCACTTT. Its translation is CASSLGGSSYNSPLHF. Outside the CDR3, residues come from the reference TRBV5-1 and TRBJ1-6 proteins, so the full variable domain is: KAGVTQTPRYLIKTRGQQVTLSCSPISGHRSVSWYQQTPGQGLQFLFEYFSETQRNKGNFPGRFSGRQFSNSRSEMNVSTLELGDSALYLCASSLGGSSYNSPLHFGNGTRLTVT.